These T cell receptor beta chains were read from a single sample in a study of T cell clonotyping in hematopoietic cell transplantation. Libraries were prepared by immunoSEQ multiplex PCR; TCRdb keeps only in-frame clonotypes and omits some of them. Here the sample spans 7,000 or so clones, 37% being singletons. Sequences were derived from peripheral blood mononuclear cells, sampled 30 days after allogeneic stem cell transplant. The receptors derive from a female patient in her 60s who had an allogeneic stem cell transplant, so the T cells may come from the graft donor. Some clones in this sample may be carry-over from other donors' samples. The CDR3 runs from the conserved cysteine through the conserved F or W. The order of the fields is clone size, J gene, V gene, D gene, CDR3 protein, CDR3 DNA. D genes are given only for firm matches. Size is omitted from some rows. Given values are once, few, many or a class for expanded clones.

>.|TRBJ1-1|TRBV30|.
CAWALGTNTEAFF
TGTGCCTGGGCGTTGGGCACGAACACTGAAGCTTTCTTT
>.|TRBJ2-3|TRBV9|.
CASSAERDVTDTQYF
TGTGCCAGCAGCGCAGAACGAGACGTTACAGATACGCAGTATTTT
>few|TRBJ1-5|TRBV25-1|.
CASSGRTDHRQPQHF
TGTGCCAGCAGTGGAAGAACAGACCATCGGCAGCCCCAGCATTTT
>.|TRBJ1-4|TRBV28|.
CASSSGDDEKLFF
TGTGCCAGCAGTTCAGGGGACGACGAAAAACTGTTTTTT
>few|TRBJ1-5|TRBV30|TRBD1
CAYGDSSNQPQHF
TGTGCCTACGGGGACAGTAGCAATCAGCCCCAGCATTTT
>.|TRBJ2-7|TRBV30|.
CAWMPESGDEQYF
TGTGCCTGGATGCCAGAGTCAGGGGACGAGCAGTACTTC
>.|TRBJ2-5|TRBV7-7|.
CASSLERAETQYF
TGTGCCAGCAGCTTAGAGAGGGCAGAGACCCAGTACTTC
>.|TRBJ1-5|TRBV19|TRBD1
CASSIGDRRNQPQHF
TGTGCCAGTAGTATAGGGGACAGACGCAATCAGCCCCAGCATTTT
>.|TRBJ1-2|TRBV6-5|.
CASYRVGIYGYTF
TGTGCCAGTTACAGGGTCGGGATCTATGGCTACACCTTC
>.|TRBJ2-1|TRBV4-1|TRBD2
CASSQDRAGGLVNEQFF
TGCGCCAGCAGCCAAGATCGGGCGGGGGGGCTTGTCAATGAGCAGTTCTTC
>.|TRBJ1-3|TRBV30|TRBD1
CAWSPLGGRDSGNTIYF
TGTGCCTGGAGTCCTTTAGGGGGCAGAGACTCTGGAAACACCATATATTTT
>few|TRBJ1-2|TRBV30|.
CAWSGSYGYTF
TGTGCCTGGAGTGGTAGTTATGGCTACACCTTC
>.|TRBJ1-5|TRBV6-6|TRBD1
CASSYSTGYQPQHF
TGTGCCAGCAGTTACTCGACAGGGTATCAGCCCCAGCATTTT
>once|TRBJ1-5|TRBV30|.
CAWSVGQKDQPQHF
TGTGCCTGGAGTGTCGGACAGAAGGATCAGCCCCAGCATTTT
>.|TRBJ1-2|TRBV5-6|TRBD1
CASSLGGTGYGYTF
TGTGCCAGCAGCTTGGGTGGGACAGGCTATGGCTACACCTTC
>few|TRBJ1-2|TRBV30|.
CAWRTAYGYTF
TGTGCCTGGAGGACAGCCTATGGCTACACCTTC
>few|TRBJ2-5|TRBV29-1|.
CSVGTETQYF
TGCAGCGTTGGAACAGAGACCCAGTACTTC
>.|TRBJ2-5|TRBV30|.
CAWSVGETQYF
TGTGCCTGGAGTGTCGGTGAGACCCAGTACTTC
>.|TRBJ2-7|TRBV6-5|TRBD1
CASSYSTGAGYEQYF
TGTGCCAGCAGTTACTCGACAGGGGCAGGCTACGAGCAGTACTTC
>.|TRBJ1-5|TRBV28|.
CASITQNQPQHF
TGTGCCAGCATAACACAGAATCAGCCCCAGCATTTT
>.|TRBJ1-2|TRBV4-3|.
CASSQKEGSIYGYTF
TGCGCCAGCAGCCAAAAGGAGGGATCAATCTATGGCTACACCTTC
>large|TRBJ2-5|TRBV29-1|.
CSVEGGVVETQYF
TGCAGCGTTGAAGGCGGGGTAGTCGAGACCCAGTACTTC
>.|TRBJ1-3|TRBV4-2|.
CASSQDDGVGNTIYF
TGTGCCAGCAGCCAAGATGACGGGGTCGGAAACACCATATATTTT
>few|TRBJ2-1|TRBV7-9|.
CASSLLDGKNNEQFF
TGTGCCAGCAGCTTATTAGACGGGAAGAACAATGAGCAGTTCTTC
>few|TRBJ1-6|TRBV19|TRBD1
CASTRGRDRNSPLHF
TGTGCCAGTACCAGGGGCCGGGACAGAAATTCACCCCTCCACTTT
>medium-sized|TRBJ1-1|TRBV28|.
CASNPGNTEAFF
TGTGCCAGCAATCCGGGGAACACTGAAGCTTTCTTT
>.|TRBJ2-2|TRBV7-6|.
CASSLDVGGSNTGELFF
TGTGCCAGCAGCTTAGACGTCGGGGGTTCGAACACCGGGGAGCTGTTTTTT
>.|TRBJ1-1|TRBV27|.
CASSLLGANTEAFF
TGTGCCAGCAGTTTACTGGGGGCGAACACTGAAGCTTTCTTT
>few|TRBJ1-4|TRBV30|.
CAWRSHPNEKLFF
TGTGCCTGGAGATCACATCCTAATGAAAAACTGTTTTTT
>medium-sized|TRBJ2-5|TRBV9|.
CASSEPGTPQETQYF
TGTGCCAGCAGCGAGCCAGGGACACCCCAAGAGACCCAGTACTTC
>.|TRBJ2-6|TRBV25-1|.
CASSEGGSSGANVLTF
TGTGCCAGCAGTGAAGGTGGAAGCTCTGGGGCCAACGTCCTGACTTTC
>few|TRBJ1-5|TRBV28|TRBD1
CASSPGQGGNQPQHF
TGTGCCAGCAGCCCGGGACAGGGGGGCAATCAGCCCCAGCATTTT
>large|TRBJ1-5|TRBV7-9|TRBD1
CASSLAGQSLNQPQHF
TGTGCCAGCAGCTTAGCGGGACAGTCACTCAATCAGCCCCAGCATTTT
>.|TRBJ2-5|TRBV4-1|.
CASSPWAYQETQYF
TGCGCCAGCAGCCCGTGGGCCTACCAGGAGACCCAGTACTTC
>.|TRBJ2-7|TRBV9|TRBD1
CASSSRGRPGEQYF
TGTGCCAGCAGCTCAAGGGGGCGACCGGGCGAGCAGTACTTC
>.|TRBJ2-5|TRBV7-2|.
CASSLVPASQETQYF
TGTGCCAGCAGCTTAGTCCCCGCCAGCCAAGAGACCCAGTACTTC
>.|TRBJ1-1|TRBV28|.
CASTIPPGTEAFF
TGTGCCAGCACCATACCCCCGGGGACTGAAGCTTTCTTT
>.|TRBJ1-3|TRBV30|TRBD1
CAWSPGTAGNTIYF
TGTGCCTGGAGTCCCGGGACAGCTGGAAACACCATATATTTT
>medium-sized|TRBJ1-1|TRBV5-1|.
CASSLREEESTEAFF
TGCGCCAGCAGCTTAAGGGAGGAGGAGAGCACTGAAGCTTTCTTT